Below, 13 T cell receptor beta chains from the same sample are listed, as sequenced in a study of T cells in Graves' hyperthyroidism and ophthalmopathy (dated by TCRdb to the late 2010s). The method behind the library was multiplex PCR. This sample was sequenced with an Illumina HiSeq 2000. TCR beta CDR3 regions were amplified from RNA transcripts. The first round of RT-PCR for the TCR CDR3 was performed with the HTBI primer set and the Qiagen OneStep RT-PCR kit. TCRdb trimmed the raw reads at Q25, called clones with MiXCR and kept productive beta chains. One record per CDR3 amino acid sequence lists the most common genes and DNA. Within this sample are about 420,000 distinct CDR3 sequences, with roughly 13% of them counted one time only. The top ten hold about 4.9% of the sample. Material: blood. These receptors came from a woman aged 18-29 years with Graves' hyperthyroidism.

The chain joins TRBV6-6 to TRBJ2-1, with D unclear. CDR1 and CDR2 from the germline V gene are MNHNY and SVGAGI (reference sequence). The CDR3 length is 17 residues. Trimming pared 0 bases from V and 4 bases from J, leaving 16 bases between. CDR3 in DNA: TGTGCCAGCAGTTACTCTCAGGAAATGCCCCTTTACAATGAGCAGTTCTTC. It is translated as CASSYSQEMPLYNEQFF.

This clonotype was counted at least ten times. The rearrangement links TRBV6-1 to TRBJ2-7; no definite D call. The CDR3 spans 14 residues. V was pared by 0 bases and J by 3 bases, with 9 bases between. Germline CDR1 and CDR2: MNHNS and SASEGT. CDR3 DNA sequence: TGTGCCAGCAGTGAAGCGGTCAGTTTCTACGAGCAGTACTTC. It is translated as CASSEAVSFYEQYF.

The genes are TRBV3-1 and TRBJ2-7; 8 nucleotides match TRBD2. V was pared by 9 bases and J by 3 bases, with 16 bases of the junction left unmatched. Germline lookup yields CDR1 LGHDT and CDR2 YNNKEL (reference sequence). The CDR3 runs 16 residues. CDR3 DNA: TGTGCCAGTGGGACTAGAATCGATCCAAAGAACTACGAGCAGTACTTC. Protein: CASGTRIDPKNYEQYF.

A note on this clonotype: A much larger clone differs from this one at a single base, so this may be a read error. The chain links TRBV27 to TRBJ2-5, with a tentative D call TRBD2 (5 bases). Germline values: CDR1 MNHEY, CDR2 SMNVEV (reference sequence). This CDR3 comprises 13 residues. The CDR3 here is CASSLVHGETRYF. CDR3 in DNA: TGTGCCAGCAGTTTGGTCCATGGGGAGACCCGGTACTTC.

This rearrangement joins TRBV5-1 to TRBJ1-3; unclear D gene. The V and J ends lost 0 bases and 4 bases respectively, with 5 bases between them. This CDR3 has 13 amino acids. Germline lookup yields CDR1 SGHRS and CDR2 YFSETQ. CDR3 DNA sequence: TGCGCCAGCAGCTTGGAGGTGGGAAACACCATATATTTT. Its translation: CASSLEVGNTIYF. Full variable domain (rest looked up from reference TRBV5-1 and TRBJ1-3): KAGVTQTPRYLIKTRGQQVTLSCSPISGHRSVSWYQQTPGQGLQFLFEYFSETQRNKGNFPGRFSGRQFSNSRSEMNVSTLELGDSALYLCASSLEVGNTIYFGEGSWLTVV.

This clonotype was counted ten times or more. V usage is TRBV11-2 and J usage is TRBJ2-7, with TRBD1 matching over 7 bases. Germline V lookup: CDR1 SGHAT, CDR2 FQNNGV. After removal of 0 bases from V and 4 bases from J, the junction contained 3 bases not matched to a gene. CDR3 length: 14 amino acids. The CDR3 DNA is TGTGCCAGCAGCTTAGAGTCAGGGGGATACGAGCAGTACTTC. Translating gives CASSLESGGYEQYF.

The J gene is TRBJ2-1, the V gene TRBV27, with 8 bases identical to TRBD1. Losses at the gene ends were 4 bases for V and 6 bases for J; bases not matched to a gene: 8. CDR3 length: 15 residues. CDR1 MNHEY and CDR2 SMNVEV come from the germline V gene (reference sequence). The DNA for the CDR3 is TGTGCCAGCAGTTGGGGGCGGACAGGGTTCAATGAGCAGTTCTTC. It specifies CASSWGRTGFNEQFF.

This chain connects TRBV12-5 to TRBJ2-1; the D gene is possibly TRBD1 (5 bases). V was cut by 1 base and J by 0 bases, with 7 bases left in between. CDR1 and CDR2 (germline): LGHNT, FRNRAP. CDR3 size: 15 residues. The CDR3: CASGLGQSSYNEQFF. CDR3 bases: TGTGCTAGTGGTTTGGGACAGAGCTCCTACAATGAGCAGTTCTTC.

V is TRBV20-1 and J is TRBJ2-7; 7 bases align to TRBD1. Losses at the gene ends were 6 bases for V and 4 bases for J; bases not matched to a gene: 12. Germline V gene lookup returns CDR1 DFQATT and CDR2 SNEGSKA (reference sequence). CDR3 size: 14 residues. The CDR3 DNA reads as TGCAGTGCACCCTCCCCGGGACAGATTTACGAGCAGTACTTC. Its protein product is CSAPSPGQIYEQYF.

This clonotype was detected many times. The chain employs TRBV7-2 and TRBJ1-5; the match to TRBD1 covers 7 bases. CDR3 length equals 14 residues. With 5 bases clipped from V and 6 bases from J, the junction kept 7 bases outside the gene matches. Germline values: CDR1 SGHTA, CDR2 FQGNSA. The DNA of the CDR3 is TGTGCCAGCAGCCCCTCGACAGGGCTTCAGCCCCAGCATTTT. Encoded protein: CASSPSTGLQPQHF.

The chain has TRBV20-1 and TRBJ2-2; TRBD2 matches 7 bases. The CDR3 is made up of 13 amino acids. With 6 bases clipped from V and 4 bases from J, the junction kept 5 bases outside the gene matches. From germline, CDR1 is DFQATT and CDR2 SNEGSKA (reference sequence). Here the CDR3 DNA reads TGCAGTGCCCTAGCGGTCGGCACCGGGGAGCTGTTTTTT. Translated: CSALAVGTGELFF.

This clonotype occurred a few times. This chain connects TRBV6-1 to TRBJ1-3, with 7 bases lining up with TRBD1. This CDR3 is built from 14 residues. Germline V gene data show CDR1 as MNHNS and CDR2 as SASEGT. The V gene end was trimmed by 7 bases and the J gene end by 2 bases; junction bases not matched to a gene: 5. The CDR3 nucleotides are TGTGCCAGCAACAGACAGGGCCCTGGAAACACCATATATTTT. Translating it yields CASNRQGPGNTIYF.

This clonotype was seen repeatedly, ten times or more. This chain connects TRBV5-6 to TRBJ1-6; possibly TRBD1 for D (5 bases). The germline CDR1 and CDR2 sequences are SGHDT and YYEEEE. CDR3 length equals 14 residues. V was clipped by 0 bases and J by 7 bases, with 8 bases between them. The CDR3 DNA follows: TGTGCCAGCAGCTTGGCAGGGCGGAATTCACCCCTCCACTTT. Protein sequence: CASSLAGRNSPLHF.